This T cell receptor (beta chain) was captured in a study of prognosis after radiotherapy for stage I lung cancer. Study findings and constraints: Reportedly, metastasis status was linked to differences in TRBV and TRBJ usage frequencies. Patients with distant metastases had lower Shannon entropy after stereotactic body radiation therapy. The study left the tumor specificity of the expanded TCR clones undetermined.

Genomic DNA provided the template from which TCR beta CDR3 was amplified by two-round multiplex PCR. Amplification in first-round PCR relied on primers specific to each TRBV and TRBJ gene. TCRdb passed the multiplex PCR reads through MiXCR, listing each CDR3 protein once. Of roughly 30,000 distinct CDR3 sequences in the sample, less than 40% were seen once. This clonotype was picked up many times. What it binds is unknown. Two time points each involved a draw of about 6 milliliters of peripheral blood. This receptor was obtained from a donor older than 45 with non-small cell lung cancer. The sample here was PBMCs, taken before or after stereotactic body radiation therapy (not recorded which).

This CDR3 reads CASSEGLAVRTDTQYF. The CDR3 bases are TGTGCCAGCAGTGAAGGACTAGCAGTTAGGACAGATACGCAGTATTTT. This sequence joins TRBV2 and TRBJ2-3; TRBD2 agrees at 7 bases. CDR3 length: 16 residues. Germline CDR1 SNHLY, CDR2 FYNNEI. V was clipped by 1 base and J by 3 bases; unmatched bases: 7.